This T cell receptor beta chain was recorded in a study of identical twins. Each CDR3 protein gets one entry after TCRdb re-called the 5' RACE reads with MiXCR. In the table there are hundreds of thousands of distinct CDR3 sequences, roughly 20% of which are singletons. This clonotype turned up a few times. The CDR3 totals 16 residues. J lost 2 bases, V lost 6 bases, and 7 bases had no gene match. Germline V gene sequence: CDR1 MNHNS, CDR2 SASEGT. This sample also appeared in a second study, on T cells expressing NK-cell markers. As that study records: TCR beta repertoires came from sorted CD3+CD56+NKG2C+, CD3+CD56+NKG2C- and CD3+CD56-NKG2C+ T cells.

Sequenced: PBMCs. The chain couples TRBV6-1 to TRBJ2-2; 9 bases line up with TRBD2. This sequence was found in a woman aged 18-30 years in good health. CDR3 residues: CASSRYSGGNTGELFF. CDR3 in DNA: TGTGCCAGCAGCCGTTATAGCGGGGGAAACACCGGGGAGCTGTTTTTT.